This passage covers 24 T cell receptor beta chains from one sample sequenced in a study of CD8+CD57+ T cells in acquired aplastic anemia (dated by TCRdb to the late 2010s). The instrument given in TCRdb is Illumina HiSeq 2000. Profiling of TCR beta VDJ combinations and CDR3 sequences used genomic DNA as the template. The public reads were reprocessed in TCRdb via fastp at Q25 and MiXCR, keeping in-frame beta chains. For every CDR3 protein sequence, its rows merge into one entry that carries the most common genes and DNA. Here the sample has some 180,000 distinct CDR3 sequences; roughly 65% occur a single time. The leading ten clones occupy more than 40% of the sample. Patients chosen for sequencing had shown expansion of CD8+CD57+ cells by flow cytometry. The sequenced sample consisted of sorted CD4+, CD8+, or CD8+CD57+ T cells (not recorded which) from PBMCs. The receptors originated from a human donor with aplastic anemia.

The J gene is TRBJ2-5, the V gene TRBV7-6; 7 nucleotides line up with TRBD1. The J segment lost 2 bases and the V segment lost 5 bases, leaving 11 bases of the junction unmatched. This CDR3 has 16 residues. Germline assignment: CDR1 SGHVS and CDR2 FNYEAQ. The CDR3 protein is CASSPRQGEVQETQYF. CDR3 sequence (DNA): TGTGCCAGCAGCCCCAGACAGGGAGAGGTTCAAGAGACCCAGTACTTC.

V is TRBV2 and J is TRBJ1-5; possible D gene TRBD1, 6 bases. This CDR3 is 14 amino acids long. CDR1 SNHLY and CDR2 FYNNEI come from the germline V gene. V gave up 4 bases and J gave up 7 bases, with 14 bases separating them. Here the CDR3 DNA reads TGTGCCAGCAGTGGGACAGCGGGTTGGCAGCCCCAGCATTTT. This translates into CASSGTAGWQPQHF. The full variable domain, in which reference TRBV2 and TRBJ1-5 provide the parts outside the CDR3, is EPEVTQTPSHQVTQMGQEVILRCVPISNHLYFYWYRQILGQKVEFLVSFYNNEISEKSEIFDDQFSVERPDGSNFTLKIRSTKLEDSAMYFCASSGTAGWQPQHFGDGTRLSIL.

This clonotype has a single count. This chain joins TRBV7-9 and TRBJ2-3; a weak D match, TRBD2 (6 bases). V was shortened by 4 bases and J by 2 bases, with 13 bases between the two germline ends. CDR3 length: 15 amino acids. Germline CDR1 and CDR2: SEHNR and FQNEAQ (reference sequence). The CDR3, as DNA: TGTGCCAGCAGCTCATCGGCGGGGATCACAGATACGCAGTATTTT. The encoded protein is CASSSSAGITDTQYF. Filled out from reference TRBV7-9 and TRBJ2-3, the complete variable domain reads DTGVSQNPRHKITKRGQNVTFRCDPISEHNRLYWYRQTLGQGPEFLTYFQNEAQLEKSRLLSDRFSAERPKGSFSTLEIQRTEQGDSAMYLCASSSSAGITDTQYFGPGTRLTVL.

The chain combines TRBV15 with TRBJ2-7; D not certain. V lost 5 bases and J lost 0, with 8 bases in between. The germline CDR1 and CDR2 sequences are LNHNV and YYDKDF (reference sequence). The CDR3 is 13 residues long. CDR3 sequence reads: CATSSRSSYEQYF. The CDR3 bases are TGTGCCACCAGCTCCCGGAGCTCCTACGAGCAGTACTTC. Combining the CDR3 with reference TRBV15 and TRBJ2-7 gives the whole variable domain DAMVIQNPRYQVTQFGKPVTLSCSQTLNHNVMYWYQQKSSQAPKLLFHYYDKDFNNEADTPDNFQSRRPNTSFCFLDIRSPGLGDTAMYLCATSSRSSYEQYFGPGTRLTVT.

V is TRBV7-9 and J is TRBJ2-1; 7 bases match TRBD2. The CDR3 extends over 15 amino acids. CDR1 SEHNR and CDR2 FQNEAQ come from the germline V gene (reference sequence). V lost 6 bases to trimming and J lost 4 bases; unmatched junction nucleotides: 9. CDR3 in amino acids: CASSFLADRYNEQFF. Written as DNA, the CDR3 is TGTGCCAGCAGTTTCCTAGCGGATAGATACAATGAGCAGTTCTTC.

The rearrangement uses TRBV29-1 and TRBJ2-5, with D possibly TRBD1 on 6 matching bases. CDR1 is SQVTM and CDR2 is ANQGSEA in the germline V gene. The CDR3 extends over 12 amino acids. The ends were cut back, 6 bases at V and 5 bases at J, with 13 bases in the middle. CDR3 bases: TGCAGCGTCGTACAGGGTCCGGAGACCCAGTACTTC. It encodes CSVVQGPETQYF. Variable domain in full (rest from reference TRBV29-1 and TRBJ2-5): SAVISQKPSRDICQRGTSLTIQCQVDSQVTMMFWYRQQPGQSLTLIATANQGSEATYESGFVIDKFPISRPNLTFSTLTVSNMSPEDSSIYLCSVVQGPETQYFGPGTRLLVL.

V and J are TRBV7-9 and TRBJ2-7; 8 positions match TRBD1. There are 14 residues in the CDR3. In germline, CDR1 is SEHNR, CDR2 FQNEAQ (reference sequence). V gave up 11 bases and J gave up 2 bases; unmatched junction bases: 11. CDR3 loop: CAYLETGATYEQYF. The DNA for the CDR3 is TGTGCCTACCTAGAGACAGGGGCAACCTACGAGCAGTACTTC.

Of note for this clonotype: A junction end diverges from the germline sequence, so it may reflect a read error. The chain has TRBV20-1 and TRBJ2-7; D unclear. The CDR3 extends over 11 amino acids. CDR1 and CDR2 (germline): DFQATT, SNEGSKA (reference sequence). The chain's CDR3 is CSARGGHEQYF. CDR3 nucleotides: TGCAGTGCGAGAGGTGGGCACGAGCAGTACTTC.

CDR3 nucleotide sequence: TGCAGTGCTAGAGCGAGGACAGGGCCAGCCCACGAGCAGTACTTC. Amino acid sequence: CSARARTGPAHEQYF. The chain links TRBV20-1 to TRBJ2-7, with TRBD1 matching 8 bases. The CDR3 is made up of 15 amino acids. V shed 1 base and J 5 bases; nucleotides not matched to a gene: 10. Germline V gives CDR1 DFQATT, CDR2 SNEGSKA (reference sequence).

This chain connects TRBV29-1 to TRBJ1-1, with 7 positions matching TRBD1. With 4 bases clipped from V and 4 bases from J, the junction kept 6 bases outside the gene matches. The CDR3 length is 13 residues. The germline CDR1 and CDR2 sequences are SQVTM and ANQGSEA. The CDR3 sequence: CSVGARGTTEAFF. The CDR3 DNA follows: TGCAGCGTTGGCGCCAGGGGGACCACTGAAGCTTTCTTT.

The J gene is TRBJ2-7, the V gene TRBV19, with TRBD2 as a possible D gene (6 bases). CDR1 is LNHDA, CDR2 SQIVND, per germline (reference sequence). The CDR3 extends over 15 amino acids. V was cut by 7 bases and J by 2 bases, with 18 bases left in between. The CDR3 spells CASMRQFGGTYEQYF. The CDR3 DNA reads TGTGCCAGTATGCGACAGTTCGGAGGGACCTACGAGCAGTACTTC.

As to this clonotype: The CDR3 does not close with the conserved phenylalanine or tryptophan, likely indicating a read error. The J gene is TRBJ1-1, the V gene TRBV6-5; the D is unclear. Trimming pared 1 base from V and 8 bases from J, leaving 17 bases between. The CDR3 totals 15 residues. Germline values: CDR1 MNHEY, CDR2 SVGAGI. The CDR3 region is CASSYLIVGGTEAFC. DNA for the CDR3: TGTGCCAGCAGTTACTTGATAGTTGGTGGCACCGAAGCTTTCTGT.

This clonotype has just one count. The chain combines TRBV20-1 with TRBJ2-3, with 8 positions matching TRBD1. Germline V gene lookup returns CDR1 DFQATT and CDR2 SNEGSKA (reference sequence). CDR3 length: 17 residues. Trimming at V came to 5 bases and at J to 0 bases, leaving 13 bases not matched to a gene. CDR3 sequence (DNA): TGCAGTGCTCTCCCAGTGCCGGGACAGGAGAGCACAGATACGCAGTATTTT. Its protein is CSALPVPGQESTDTQYF.

This clonotype has only one observation. This chain joins TRBV15 and TRBJ2-7; D remains unclear. This CDR3 comprises 14 residues. CDR1 and CDR2 (germline): LNHNV, YYDKDF (reference sequence). V lost 1 base to trimming and J lost 0 bases, with 7 bases between them. CDR3 in DNA: TGTGCCACCAGCAGAGTCCGGCACTCCTACGAGCAGTACTTC. Amino acid sequence: CATSRVRHSYEQYF.

The genes are TRBV20-1 and TRBJ1-2; a weak D match, TRBD1 (5 bases). This CDR3 has 12 amino acids. The V end lost 3 bases, the J end lost 2 bases, and 7 bases lay between the germline ends. Looked up from germline, CDR1 is DFQATT and CDR2 is SNEGSKA (reference sequence). CDR3 region: CSARGTNYGYTF. In DNA form, the CDR3 reads TGCAGTGCTAGGGGGACCAACTATGGCTACACCTTC.

The chain employs TRBV7-9 and TRBJ2-7; 11 positions match TRBD1. This CDR3 contains 18 residues. V lost 5 bases to trimming and J lost 1 base; unmatched junction nucleotides: 13. Germline-derived CDR1 and CDR2 are SEHNR and FQNEAQ (reference sequence). The CDR3 sequence is CASSRGQGAFLRSYEQYF. The CDR3 nucleotides read TGTGCCAGCAGCCGAGGACAGGGGGCCTTCCTACGGTCCTACGAGCAGTACTTC.

V is TRBV20-1 and J is TRBJ2-7; no firm D call. CDR1 is DFQATT and CDR2 is SNEGSKA in the germline V gene (reference sequence). The CDR3 is 11 residues long. CDR3 amino acids: CSPRAGYEQYF. The CDR3 region has the DNA TGCAGCCCTCGGGCCGGCTACGAGCAGTACTTC.

CDR3 region: CSARDRAGFDTEAFF. The CDR3 bases are TGCAGTGCTAGGGATAGGGCGGGGTTTGACACTGAAGCTTTCTTT. The chain recombines TRBV20-1 with TRBJ1-1, with D hard to call. CDR3 length: 15 amino acids. Germline loops: CDR1 DFQATT, CDR2 SNEGSKA (reference sequence). V lost 3 bases and J 3 bases, leaving 17 bases between the germline ends.

V gene TRBV7-9 combines with J gene TRBJ2-7; the D gene is possibly TRBD2 (6 bases). The CDR3 runs to 13 residues. Germline V gene data show CDR1 as SEHNR and CDR2 as FQNEAQ (reference sequence). Trimming stripped 0 bases from V and 5 bases from J, with 8 bases between. CDR3 DNA sequence: TGTGCCAGCAGCTTAGCTGGAGGGCACGAGCAGTACTTC. It encodes CASSLAGGHEQYF.

The chain uses TRBV20-1 and TRBJ1-1; no clear D gene. The CDR3 is 11 amino acids. In germline, CDR1 is DFQATT, CDR2 SNEGSKA (reference sequence). Trimming shortened V by 4 bases and J by 6 bases, and 9 bases separated the two germline ends. CDR3 bases: TGCAGTGCTACCAGGTGGCCTGAAGCTTTCTTT. Translated, it gives CSATRWPEAFF.

The chain employs TRBV7-4 and TRBJ1-1; maybe TRBD1 (5 bases). The CDR3 is made up of 17 amino acids. Germline V gene sequence: CDR1 SGHVT, CDR2 SQSDAQ. Trimming left V 4 bases short and J 0 bases short, with 18 bases between. The CDR3 nucleotides read TGTGCCAGCAGCTCCCTTCGGGGACTAGCGGTGAACACTGAAGCTTTCTTT. Translated, it gives CASSSLRGLAVNTEAFF.

The chain joins TRBV6-1 to TRBJ1-4; D perhaps matches TRBD1 (5 bases). Per germline, CDR1 MNHNS and CDR2 SASEGT. The CDR3 is 12 residues long. V lost 5 bases to trimming and J lost 8 bases, with 9 bases between them. The CDR3 nucleotides read TGTGCCAGCAGTTCCCGGGGGGAAAAACTGTTTTTT. Protein: CASSSRGEKLFF.

As for this clonotype: One junction end disagrees with the germline gene, perhaps due to a read error. V is TRBV6-1 and J is TRBJ2-7, with D possibly TRBD1 on 6 matching bases. Germline V CDR1 and CDR2: MNHNS, SASEGT. The CDR3 covers 13 residues. CDR3 in amino acids: CASSGNRATERYF. CDR3 sequence (DNA): TGTGCCAGCAGTGGAAACAGGGCCACCGAGCGGTACTTC.

This clonotype was seen at least ten times. This chain links TRBV15 with TRBJ1-2; unclear D gene. Germline V gene lookup returns CDR1 LNHNV and CDR2 YYDKDF (reference sequence). The CDR3 is made up of 13 amino acids. V lost 0 bases and J 6 bases, leaving 8 bases between the germline ends. The CDR3 region is CATSRDYRDGYTF. The CDR3, as DNA: TGTGCCACCAGCAGAGATTACAGAGATGGCTACACCTTC.